This T cell receptor beta chain was documented in a study of blood T cell repertoires in COVID-19. Study-level information: Spain, Italy and the United States supplied samples that represented acute and convalescent COVID-19. T cells, B-cell-depleted T cells, or PBMCs supplied cDNA or gDNA.

Profiled with immunoSEQ multiplex PCR; TCRdb holds only in-frame clones, not every one. The data hold over 150,000 clones, with 86% observed a single time. The clonotype was recovered from a man aged 50-60 years with active or convalescent COVID-19. Sequenced input: peripheral blood.

Here the CDR3 DNA reads TGTGCCAGCAGCAACTACAACAGGGGTAGCACAGATACGCAGTATTTT. Translating it yields CASSNYNRGSTDTQYF. The chain has TRBV11-1 and TRBJ2-3; TRBD1 aligns across 7 bases. The germline V gene encodes CDR1 SGHAT and CDR2 FQDESV (reference sequence). Trimming removed 5 bases from V and 0 bases from J; junction bases left unmatched: 8. The CDR3 is 16 residues long.